This T cell receptor beta chain is drawn from a study of naive and memory T cell subsets. Study-level findings and limits: There was no ground truth to check naive and memory subset results. Diversity fell and Gini index rose from naive through CM, EM, EMRA.

Notes on this clonotype: Its antigen is not known.

Germline-derived CDR1 and CDR2 are SGHTA and FQGNSA. The germline V and J ends were trimmed by 1 base and 5 bases, with 8 bases remaining between them. This CDR3 is 13 amino acids long. CMV status came from CD4+ T cell IFNgamma after overnight CMV lysate stimulation of fresh PBMCs. CD4 T cells were positively selected, then CD8 T cells from the CD4-negative fraction. An equimolar mix of two oligonucleotides served as the beta constant-region primer for TRBC1 and TRBC2. TCRdb reprocessed the UMI-ligation and nested PCR reads via MiXCR and lists one record per CDR3 protein. The table lists 140,000 to 150,000 distinct CDR3 sequences, approximately 17% of them singletons.

This clonotype was sampled from a human donor in good health. The sample was naive CD4+ T cells from blood. This chain links TRBV7-2 with TRBJ1-2; no clear D. In nucleotides, the CDR3 is TGTGCCAGCAGCTTAGGGACGGAATATGGCTACACCTTC. This translates into CASSLGTEYGYTF.